This T cell receptor (beta chain) is drawn from a study of shared clonotypes between healthy human individuals. Trimming took 3 bases from V and 0 from J; bases not matched to a gene: 8. In germline, CDR1 is MNHEY, CDR2 SMNVEV (reference sequence). This CDR3 contains 17 residues. Repertoires were generated with immunoSEQ multiplex PCR, while TCRdb's copy carries only in-frame clones and drops some. This table has some 2 million clones, 95% appearing once. The material sequenced was naive CD4+ T cells sorted from blood. Subset specified: CD45RA+ positively selected. This sequence originates from a young man in good health. The rearrangement uses TRBV27 and TRBJ1-5; TRBD1 matches at 7 bases. The CDR3 sequence: CASSLYRTGDSNQPQHF. In nucleotides, the CDR3 is TGTGCCAGCAGTTTGTACCGGACAGGAGATAGCAATCAGCCCCAGCATTTT.